The 5 T cell receptor beta chains below come from one sample, sequenced in a study of glioma-infiltrating T cells after dendritic cell vaccination. Produced via immunoSEQ multiplex PCR; TCRdb's table is partial and in-frame only. The sample yields roughly 100,000 clones, 85% to 90% seen once. Sequencing used blood, obtained before dendritic cell vaccination. These receptors were obtained from a human donor with glioblastoma.

This clone was found a few times. V usage is TRBV10-2 and J usage is TRBJ2-3; weak D call: TRBD1 (6 bases). This CDR3 is built from 16 residues. Germline assignment: CDR1 WSHSY and CDR2 SAAADI. Deletions cut 1 base from V and 3 bases from J, with 14 bases between. The CDR3: CASSEYGQPVTDTQYF. CDR3 coding DNA: TGCGCCAGCAGTGAGTACGGACAGCCGGTTACAGATACGCAGTATTTT.

The V and J genes are TRBV7-9 and TRBJ2-7, with TRBD2 as a possible D gene (5 bases). CDR3 length: 13 amino acids. Trimming stripped 1 base from V and 6 bases from J, with 10 bases between. Per the germline V gene, CDR1 is SEHNR and CDR2 is FQNEAQ (reference sequence). The CDR3 DNA sequence: TGTGCCAGCAGCTTAGATCCGGGGAGCGAGCAGTACTTC. This codes for CASSLDPGSEQYF.

The genes are TRBV6-5 and TRBJ2-1; 9 nucleotides agree with TRBD2. V was pared by 2 bases and J by 11 bases, with 7 bases of the junction left unmatched. The germline gives CDR1 MNHEY, CDR2 SVGAGI. This CDR3 has 14 amino acids. The CDR3 DNA reads TGTGCCAGCAGTTACCCCCCAGCGGGGGGCCAGCAGTTCTTC. This translates into CASSYPPAGGQQFF.

The CDR3 is CASNRRGTPGRGAFF. The CDR3 bases are TGTGCCAGCAATAGGCGGGGGACACCTGGGCGAGGAGCTTTCTTT. The chain is built from TRBV5-6 and TRBJ1-1; possible D gene TRBD1, 6 bases. Germline values: CDR1 SGHDT, CDR2 YYEEEE. Between the trimmed V and J ends, which lost 6 bases and 10 bases, there was a span of 25 bases. The length of the CDR3 is 15 residues.

The V call is TRBV5-6, the J call TRBJ2-1; 9 nucleotides line up with TRBD2. After removal of 9 bases from V and 4 bases from J, the junction contained 8 bases not matched to a gene. Germline CDR1 reads SGHDT; CDR2 reads YYEEEE. CDR3 length: 14 residues. The CDR3 is CATLERGVYNEQFF. DNA for the CDR3: TGTGCCACATTGGAGCGGGGGGTATACAATGAGCAGTTCTTC. Full variable domain (outside the CDR3, taken from reference TRBV5-6 and TRBJ2-1): DAGVTQSPTHLIKTRGQQVTLRCSPKSGHDTVSWYQQALGQGPQFIFQYYEEEERQRGNFPDRFSGHQFPNYSSELNVNALLLGDSALYLCATLERGVYNEQFFGPGTRLTVL.